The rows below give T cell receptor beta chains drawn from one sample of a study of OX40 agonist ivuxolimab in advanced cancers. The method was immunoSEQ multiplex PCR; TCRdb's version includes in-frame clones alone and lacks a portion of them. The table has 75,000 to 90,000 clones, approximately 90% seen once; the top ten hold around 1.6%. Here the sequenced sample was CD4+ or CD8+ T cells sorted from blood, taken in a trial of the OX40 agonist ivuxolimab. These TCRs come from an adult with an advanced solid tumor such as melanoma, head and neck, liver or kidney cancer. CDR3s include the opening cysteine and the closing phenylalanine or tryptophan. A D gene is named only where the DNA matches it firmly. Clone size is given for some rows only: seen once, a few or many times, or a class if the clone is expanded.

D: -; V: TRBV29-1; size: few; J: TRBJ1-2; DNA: TGCAGCGCCGGAGACTTGCGAGGCTACACCTTC; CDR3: CSAGDLRGYTF
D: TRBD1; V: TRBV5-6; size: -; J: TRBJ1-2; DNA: TGTGCCAGCAGCTCCCCCCGTCCAGGGGGATCCTATGGCTACACCTTC; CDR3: CASSSPRPGGSYGYTF
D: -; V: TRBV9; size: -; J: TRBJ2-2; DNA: TGTGCCAGCAGCGTACAACAGGGAACCGGGGAGCTGTTTTTT; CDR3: CASSVQQGTGELFF
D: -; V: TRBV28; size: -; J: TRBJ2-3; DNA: TGTGCCAGCAGTTCTTCCAGGATAGGCCCCGCAGATACGCAGTATTTT; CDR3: CASSSSRIGPADTQYF
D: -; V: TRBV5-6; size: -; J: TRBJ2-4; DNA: TGTGCCAGCAGCCATGACGGGCAGGGCTCCAAAAACATTCAGTACTTC; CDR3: CASSHDGQGSKNIQYF
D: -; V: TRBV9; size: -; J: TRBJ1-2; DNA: TGTGCCAGCAGCGTCGGCAGGGCGCGCTTTGGGGGCTACACCTTC; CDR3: CASSVGRARFGGYTF
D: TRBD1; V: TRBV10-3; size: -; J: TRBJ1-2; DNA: TGTGCCATCAGTGACCAGGGACAGGGACGCTATGGCTACACCTTC; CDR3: CAISDQGQGRYGYTF
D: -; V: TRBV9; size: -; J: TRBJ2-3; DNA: TGTGCCAGCAGCGTAGACCAGGCTCCATGGGGGACGCAGTATTTT; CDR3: CASSVDQAPWGTQYF
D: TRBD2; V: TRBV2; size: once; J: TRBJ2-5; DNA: TGTGCCACGGGACTAGCGGGAGGGGTTCAAGAGACCCAGTACTTC; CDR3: CATGLAGGVQETQYF
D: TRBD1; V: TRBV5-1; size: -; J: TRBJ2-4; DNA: TGCGCCAGCAGCGCAGGGACAGGGTTCGACAAAAACATTCAGTACTTC; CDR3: CASSAGTGFDKNIQYF
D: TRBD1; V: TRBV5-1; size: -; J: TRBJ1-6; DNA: TGCGCCAGCAGCCCGACTCACCCGGGACAGCGGAATTCACCCCTCCACTTT; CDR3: CASSPTHPGQRNSPLHF
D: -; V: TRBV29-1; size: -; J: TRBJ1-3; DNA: TGCAGCGCCGGGGTTTCTGGAAACACCATATATTTT; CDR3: CSAGVSGNTIYF
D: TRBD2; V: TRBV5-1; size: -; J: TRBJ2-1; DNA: TGCGCCAGCAGCTTGTTCCTAGCGGGAGCATCCTACAATGAGCAGTTCTTC; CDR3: CASSLFLAGASYNEQFF
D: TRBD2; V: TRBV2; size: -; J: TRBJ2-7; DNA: TGTGCCAGCAGTGATGGACTCCGCGGGGGGGAGCAGTACTTC; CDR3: CASSDGLRGGEQYF
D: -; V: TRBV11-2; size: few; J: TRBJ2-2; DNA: TGTGCCAGCAGCTTAGGGACCACAGCGACCGGGGAGCTGTTTTTT; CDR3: CASSLGTTATGELFF
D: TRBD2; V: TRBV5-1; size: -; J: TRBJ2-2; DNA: TGCGCCAGCAGCCTCCTAACTAGCGTTGGTACCGGGGAGCTGTTTTTT; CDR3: CASSLLTSVGTGELFF
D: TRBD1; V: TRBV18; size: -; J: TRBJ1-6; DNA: TGTGCCAGCTCACGTGAGACAGGGGGGACAAATTCACCCCTCCACTTT; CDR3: CASSRETGGTNSPLHF
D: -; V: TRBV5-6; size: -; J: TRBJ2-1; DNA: TGTGCCAGCAGCTTGGTGGCCCCTACGAATGAGCAGTTCTTC; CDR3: CASSLVAPTNEQFF
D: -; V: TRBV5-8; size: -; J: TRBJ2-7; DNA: TGTGCCAGCAGGCTATATCAAAGCGAGCAGTACTTC; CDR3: CASRLYQSEQYF
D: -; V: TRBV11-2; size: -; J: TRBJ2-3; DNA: TGTGCCAGCAGCGCAGCAGATACGCAGTATTTT; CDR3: CASSAADTQYF
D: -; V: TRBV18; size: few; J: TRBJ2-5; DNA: TGTGCCAGCTCCCCAGGACGGGGGGAGACCCAGTACTTC; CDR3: CASSPGRGETQYF
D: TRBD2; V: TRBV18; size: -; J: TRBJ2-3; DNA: TGTGCCAGCTCACCAATTCTTAGCGGGATAGGAGATACGCAGTATTTT; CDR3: CASSPILSGIGDTQYF